The T cell receptor beta chain under discussion was sequenced for a study of T-cell reconstitution after alpha-beta-depleted transplantation in children. As it was prepared, the TCRbeta library received unique molecular identifiers. TCRdb re-analysed the PCR reads in MiXCR, keeping a single row per CDR3 protein. This table has about 980,000 distinct CDR3 sequences, roughly 29% appearing once. The length of the CDR3 is 15 residues. V gave up 6 bases and J gave up 7 bases; unmatched junction bases: 11. The germline CDR1 and CDR2 sequences are MDHEN and SYDVKM. The receptor comes from a boy younger than two who had a stem cell transplant for SCID, so the T cells may come from the graft donor. V usage is TRBV28 and J usage is TRBJ2-1; TRBD2 aligns across 8 bases. Sequenced material: PBMCs, mostly from graft donor cells, taken 360 days after TCRalphabeta/CD19-depleted stem cell transplant. CDR3 in DNA: TGTGCCAGCAGCCTGGCGGGGGGTCCCAAGAATGAGCAGTTCTTC. It codes for CASSLAGGPKNEQFF. Looking up the rest from reference TRBV28 and TRBJ2-1 gives the full variable domain: DVKVTQSSRYLVKRTGEKVFLECVQDMDHENMFWYRQDPGLGLRLIYFSYDVKMKEKGDIPEGYSVSREKKERFSLILESASTNQTSMYLCASSLAGGPKNEQFFGPGTRLTVL.